This TCR beta chain was retrieved from a study of blood T cell repertoires in COVID-19. The overall study: COVID-19 samples, acute and convalescent, were from the United States, Italy and Spain. Sample material is recorded as cDNA or gDNA derived from T cells, B-cell-depleted T cells, or PBMCs.

Trimming took off 5 bases at V and 4 bases at J, with 11 bases between the two ends. Germline loops: CDR1 SGHVS, CDR2 FQNEAQ. CDR3 length equals 13 residues. As processed by the authors: Estimated nucleated cell counts came from reference gene primer amplification. The protocol was immunoSEQ multiplex PCR, while the TCRdb copy is restricted to in-frame clones and leaves out a portion. V, J and clone size are those of that table, while D and trimming were read from the DNA. The sample consists of more than 95,000 clones, 90% of them appearing once. The TCR originated in a man in his sixties with acute or convalescent COVID-19. This chain links TRBV7-8 with TRBJ2-5; D possibly corresponds to TRBD2 (6 bases). Sequencing was performed on peripheral blood. The CDR3 coding sequence is TGTGCCAGCAGCATGGGACTGGGAGAGACCCAGTACTTC. It is translated as CASSMGLGETQYF.